A selection of T cell receptor beta chains follows, all from one sample in a study of T-cell memory formation after mild COVID-19. From the 5' RACE reads, TCRdb called clonotypes with MiXCR, one entry per CDR3 protein. The data show fewer than 40,000 distinct CDR3 sequences, with about an eighth seen just once and roughly 27% held by the top ten. Source material: PBMCs or a T cell subset sorted from them (not recorded which). These receptors were collected from a young man who had mild COVID-19 (a few samples of this study predate the infection). Cell type and time point are not known. Both conserved end residues are part of each CDR3. D genes are given only for firm matches. The size entry is marked missing in some rows and otherwise reads once, few, many or a size class.

v_gene	d_gene	j_gene	abundance	CDR3nt	CDR3aa
TRBV18	.	TRBJ1-5	.	TGTGCCAGCTCACCGGGGGCCCTGGGGACCAATCAGCCCCAGCATTTT	CASSPGALGTNQPQHF
TRBV5-4	.	TRBJ1-4	many	TGTGCCAGCAGCTTGCCCGGATCAAAACTGTTTTTT	CASSLPGSKLFF
TRBV5-1	TRBD1	TRBJ1-1	many	TGCGCCAGCAGCTCCGGGACAGGGCAGGCGACTGAAGCTTTCTTT	CASSSGTGQATEAFF
TRBV28	.	TRBJ1-5	.	TGTGCCAGCACGTTTTCGGGTCAGCCCCAGCATTTT	CASTFSGQPQHF
TRBV10-2	.	TRBJ2-3	few	TGCGCCAGCATGACAGGACACCATAACACAGATACGCAGTATTTT	CASMTGHHNTDTQYF
TRBV29-1	TRBD1	TRBJ1-2	few	TGCAGCGTTACAGGGGGAAACTATGGCTACACCTTC	CSVTGGNYGYTF
TRBV6-2/TRBV6-3	.	TRBJ1-1	many	TGTGCCAGCAGTTACGGTCTAAGCAGTGAAGCTTTCTTT	CASSYGLSSEAFF
TRBV7-2	TRBD1	TRBJ1-5	many	TGTGCCAGCAGCTTAGAGGGACAGGGGGCTCAGCCCCAGCATTTT	CASSLEGQGAQPQHF
TRBV6-2/TRBV6-3	.	TRBJ2-2	medium-sized	TGTGCCAGCAGTTACTCTGCGGACGAGAACACCGGGGAGCTGTTTTTT	CASSYSADENTGELFF
TRBV12-3/TRBV12-4	TRBD1	TRBJ2-2	.	TGTGCCAGCAGTTTAGTCCACAGGGGCGGCACCGGGGAGCTGTTTTTT	CASSLVHRGGTGELFF
TRBV5-1	TRBD2	TRBJ2-3	many	TGCGCCAGCAGCTTGGCTCTAGCGGGGATGGCAGATACGCAGTATTTT	CASSLALAGMADTQYF
TRBV11-2	TRBD1	TRBJ1-4	.	TGTGCCAGCAGCACCAGACAGGGGGCAACTAATGAAAAACTGTTTTTT	CASSTRQGATNEKLFF
TRBV20-1	.	TRBJ1-5	many	TGCAGTGCTAGAGAGGAGGGAACCCCTGGACAGCCCCAGCATTTT	CSAREEGTPGQPQHF
TRBV3-1	.	TRBJ2-3	many	TGTGCCAGCAGCCTGAGAGGGCCGGATACGCAGTATTTT	CASSLRGPDTQYF
TRBV6-2/TRBV6-3	TRBD1	TRBJ1-5	few	TGTGCCAGCACTTTGACAGGGGCCCCTCAGCCCCAGCATTTT	CASTLTGAPQPQHF
TRBV24-1	TRBD1	TRBJ1-2	many	TGTGCCACCAGCCCTGGGGACAGGGACTATGGCTACACCTTC	CATSPGDRDYGYTF
TRBV7-2	.	TRBJ1-1	few	TGTGCCAGCAGCTTATTCGAGAACACTGAAGCTTTCTTT	CASSLFENTEAFF
TRBV29-1	.	TRBJ2-7	many	TGCAGCGTTAGTCAGAACTACGAGCAGTACTTC	CSVSQNYEQYF
TRBV5-1	.	TRBJ1-1	many	TGCGCCAGCATCTCTCCGACAGAAGCTTTCTTT	CASISPTEAFF
TRBV27	TRBD1	TRBJ1-2	many	TGTGCCAGCAGCCCCGGGACAGGGATTAACTATGGCTACACCTTC	CASSPGTGINYGYTF
TRBV5-1	.	TRBJ2-3	many	TGCGCCAGCAGCACTGAGGGATCAGATACGCAGTATTTT	CASSTEGSDTQYF
TRBV20-1	TRBD2	TRBJ2-5	many	TGCAGTGCTAGCACCAGACTAGCGGGGCAAGAGACCCAGTACTTC	CSASTRLAGQETQYF
TRBV27	.	TRBJ2-1	many	TGTGCCAGCAGACACGCAGGGAATGAGCAGTTCTTC	CASRHAGNEQFF
TRBV7-6	.	TRBJ1-2	many	TGTGCCAGCAGCTTGGGACACCTTAACTATGGCTACACCTTC	CASSLGHLNYGYTF
TRBV20-1	TRBD2	TRBJ2-7	many	TGCAGTGCATTGAGCGGGGGCCTGACCTACGAGCAGTACTTC	CSALSGGLTYEQYF
TRBV20-1	TRBD2	TRBJ2-3	many	TGCAGTGCTAGAGAAACTAGCGGGGTCGTAGATACGCAGTATTTT	CSARETSGVVDTQYF
TRBV28	.	TRBJ1-4	.	TGTGCCAGCTCCTCTGGGGGCGCAGGACCTGAAAAACTGTTTTTT	CASSSGGAGPEKLFF
TRBV4-2	.	TRBJ2-7	many	TGTGCCAGCAGCCCCAGGGGGGTGGGCGACGAGCAGTACTTC	CASSPRGVGDEQYF
TRBV5-1	TRBD1	TRBJ2-7	many	TGCGCCAGCGCCCGCTCCGGGACAGGGGAGTACGAGCAGTACTTC	CASARSGTGEYEQYF
TRBV7-3	TRBD1	TRBJ1-6	many	TGTGCCAGCAGCTTATCCCCCGGGACAGGGAATTCACCCCTCCACTTT	CASSLSPGTGNSPLHF
TRBV6-6	.	TRBJ1-1	many	TGTGCCAGCAGTTACTCGGGGGGGGCTTGGGCTGAAGCTTTCTTT	CASSYSGGAWAEAFF